This T cell receptor (beta chain) was sequenced in a study of T cell responses to AZD1222 COVID-19 vaccine. About the study: Investigators merged groups given second doses at roughly 4 or roughly 12 weeks. Study-level points and caveats: The repertoires were collected only after the peak T cell response. Distributed over spike, vaccine-associated CD4 TCRs predominated at 160-218 and 743-854.

This CDR3 has 15 amino acids. Germline V CDR1 and CDR2: LNHDA, SQIVND (reference sequence). Trimming stripped 7 bases from V and 7 bases from J, with 20 bases between. Assay used: immunoSEQ multiplex PCR; TCRdb lists only in-frame clones, some missing. The table lists approximately 70,000 clones, 75% to 90% of them singletons. Of note for this clone: Its antigen is not identified.

The chain employs TRBV19 and TRBJ1-5, with a weak D call TRBD1 (6 bases). This sequence originates from an adult in good health. Sequences were derived from peripheral blood, sampled on day 0 of AZD1222 vaccination. The CDR3 loop reads CASNSGSLGQQPQHF. The CDR3 DNA reads as TGTGCCAGTAATAGTGGGTCCTTGGGACAACAGCCCCAGCATTTT.